The source of this TCR beta chain is a study of OX40 agonist ivuxolimab in advanced cancers. Study background: Ivuxolimab is a fully human IgG2 antibody that activates OX40 (CD134).

Produced via immunoSEQ multiplex PCR; TCRdb's table is partial and in-frame only. The sample includes tens of thousands of clones, 88% of them seen just once. V was trimmed by 1 base and J by 2 bases, leaving 11 bases between them. The CDR3 sequence is 15 residues long. Germline V gene sequence: CDR1 MGHRA, CDR2 YSYEKL. This clonotype was obtained from an adult with an advanced solid tumor such as melanoma, head and neck, liver or kidney cancer. The chain carries TRBV4-1 and TRBJ1-2; D uncertain. Material: CD4+ or CD8+ T cells sorted from blood, obtained in a trial of the OX40 agonist ivuxolimab. In DNA form, the CDR3 reads TGCGCCAGCAGCCAAGGGCCGTCCGTGAACTATGGCTACACCTTC. It specifies CASSQGPSVNYGYTF.